The clone carrying this TCR beta chain came up a few times. The antigen remains unidentified. The sample comes from a study of T-cell reconstitution after alpha-beta-depleted transplantation in children. CDR1 is SQVTM and CDR2 is ANQGSEA in the germline V gene. CDR3 length equals 15 residues. Deletions cut 3 bases from V and 5 bases from J, with 16 bases between. It was with unique molecular identifiers that the TCRbeta library was prepared. TCRdb reprocessed the PCR reads with MiXCR, giving one entry per CDR3 protein. This table holds 300,000 to 400,000 distinct CDR3 sequences, around 15% found once. Study conclusions and caveats: Reportedly, roughly two months post-transplant, alpha-beta T cells arose from several hundred expanded graft clones. T-cell counts and diversity were attributed mostly to newly produced T cells one year after transplant. Surviving recipient T cells and thymic progenitors underlay high day-60 TCRbeta diversity in some patients.

This sample comprised PBMCs, mostly from graft donor cells, obtained 360 days after TCRalphabeta/CD19-depleted stem cell transplant. The TCR originated in a male patient aged 2-10 years who had a stem cell transplant for acute lymphoblastic leukemia, so the T cells may come from the graft donor. V usage is TRBV29-1 and J usage is TRBJ2-2; TRBD2 might be the D (5 bases). CDR3 bases: TGCAGCGTTGACCGGGGTGACCCCCAGACCGGGGAGCTGTTTTTT. Translation gives CSVDRGDPQTGELFF.